The following is a T cell receptor (beta chain) sequence with its context. No antigen is known for it. This sample is drawn from a study of T cell responses to AZD1222 COVID-19 vaccine. Findings and limits, study-wide: All repertoire sampling was performed exclusively after the peak T cell response. The CD4 TCRs associated with vaccination extended across spike and predominated at 160-218 and 743-854. Reportedly, nearly half of unique spike TCRs recognized epitopes outside B.1.351/B.1.1.7 mutations. Donors were chiefly white British, with a greater number of females, and clonal diversity was perhaps underestimated.

The CDR3 totals 15 residues. V was clipped by 6 bases and J by 7 bases; unmatched bases: 13. Germline loops: CDR1 SGHTA, CDR2 FQGNSA. This table comes from immunoSEQ multiplex PCR, and its TCRdb copy is limited to in-frame clones, with some not included. The sample lists under 70,000 clones, 79% seen once, with approximately 23% in the top ten. The source material was peripheral blood, sampled on day 0 of MenACWY control vaccination. J is TRBJ2-7 and V is TRBV7-2; 9 nucleotides match TRBD1. The sequence was collected from an adult in good health. CDR3 sequence reads: CASRSTPGQGGEQYF. The CDR3 DNA reads as TGTGCCAGCAGGTCGACGCCGGGACAGGGCGGAGAGCAGTACTTC.